This T cell receptor beta chain was retrieved from a study of ipilimumab plus nivolumab after autologous stem cell transplantation. Study at large: DLBCL patients had primary refractory or relapsed disease.

Notes on this clone: What it recognizes is unknown.

The germline V and J ends were trimmed by 3 bases and 8 bases, with 19 bases remaining between them. The CDR3 has 16 amino acids. In germline, CDR1 is SNHLY, CDR2 FYNNEI. Ipilimumab, 1 mg/kg, started 14 to 28 days after autologous transplant. Through week 26, nivolumab 3 mg/kg IV was given weeks 1, 4, 7, 10, then biweekly. The study's findings and limits: The authors say TCR, Treg and microbiome findings warrant further study.

TCRdb keeps only in-frame clones here, not all; method: immunoSEQ multiplex PCR. The table includes roughly 23,000 clones, nearly 75% detected once. Sequenced here: PBMCs, sampled in a trial of ipilimumab plus nivolumab as post-transplant consolidation. The source is a male donor with diffuse large B-cell lymphoma. The chain has TRBV2 and TRBJ1-4, with D perhaps matching TRBD1 (5 bases). CDR3 amino acids: CASSDPTGGIQEKLFF. CDR3 bases: TGTGCCAGCAGTGACCCAACGGGGGGGATCCAAGAAAAACTGTTTTTT.